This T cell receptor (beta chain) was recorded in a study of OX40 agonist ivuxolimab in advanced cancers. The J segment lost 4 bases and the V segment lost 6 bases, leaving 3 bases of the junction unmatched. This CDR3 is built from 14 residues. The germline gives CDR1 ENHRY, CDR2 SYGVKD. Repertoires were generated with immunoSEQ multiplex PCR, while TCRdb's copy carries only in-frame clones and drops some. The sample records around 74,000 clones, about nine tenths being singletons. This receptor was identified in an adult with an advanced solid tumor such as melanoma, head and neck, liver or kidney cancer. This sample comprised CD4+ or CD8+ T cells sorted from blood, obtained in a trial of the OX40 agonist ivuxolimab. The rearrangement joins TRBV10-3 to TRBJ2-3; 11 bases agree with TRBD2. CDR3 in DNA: TGTGCCATCAGCTCACTAGCGGGAGCAGATACGCAGTATTTT. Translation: CAISSLAGADTQYF.